Each of the 23 T cell receptor beta chains below was sequenced from the same sample in a study of identical twins. MiXCR, run by TCRdb on the 5' RACE reads, gives a single entry per CDR3 protein. The table lists fewer than 350,000 distinct CDR3 sequences, 6.5% to 9.5% of them singletons. These same data were also listed under a study on yellow fever vaccine responses in identical twins.

Sequenced sample: memory (CD45RO+) T cells sorted from blood. Receptor source: a woman between 18 and 29 years old in good health.

The table lists this clonotype with a few counts. The chain combines TRBV20-1 with TRBJ2-5; 12 bases map to TRBD2. In germline, CDR1 is DFQATT, CDR2 SNEGSKA (reference sequence). The ends lost 7 bases at V and 4 bases at J; junction bases unmatched: 7. The CDR3 covers 14 residues. The CDR3 reads CSVTGTSGRETQYF. The CDR3, as DNA: TGCAGTGTAACCGGGACTAGCGGGCGAGAGACCCAGTACTTC.

V and J are TRBV3-1 and TRBJ2-1; 11 nucleotides line up with TRBD2. Germline loops: CDR1 LGHDT, CDR2 YNNKEL (reference sequence). V lost 8 bases to trimming and J lost 9 bases; unmatched junction nucleotides: 12. The CDR3 extends over 15 amino acids. The chain's CDR3 is CASSRVSGRVSEQFF. The CDR3 bases are TGTGCCAGCTCCCGCGTTAGCGGGAGGGTTAGTGAGCAGTTCTTC.

This clonotype was observed a handful of times. J is TRBJ1-3 and V is TRBV4-2; no firm D call. The CDR3 length is 17 residues. From germline, CDR1 is LGHNA and CDR2 YNFKEQ. V lost 0 bases and J 0 bases, leaving 12 bases between the germline ends. CDR3 region: CASSQDTGMSSGNTIYF. In DNA, the CDR3 is TGTGCCAGCAGCCAAGATACGGGGATGAGCTCTGGAAACACCATATATTTT.

This clonotype has a count of ten or more. The chain joins TRBV5-1 to TRBJ1-1, with TRBD1 as a possible D gene (5 bases). V was cut by 4 bases and J by 2 bases, with 15 bases left in between. Germline assignment: CDR1 SGHRS and CDR2 YFSETQ. This CDR3 contains 15 residues. Here the CDR3 DNA reads TGCGCCAGCAGCATTAACGCCCAGGGAAACACTGAAGCTTTCTTT. Residues: CASSINAQGNTEAFF. Drawing the rest from reference TRBV5-1 and TRBJ1-1, the complete variable domain is KAGVTQTPRYLIKTRGQQVTLSCSPISGHRSVSWYQQTPGQGLQFLFEYFSETQRNKGNFPGRFSGRQFSNSRSEMNVSTLELGDSALYLCASSINAQGNTEAFFGQGTRLTVV.

This chain links TRBV20-1 with TRBJ2-7; D not resolved. Trimming removed 5 bases at V and 6 bases at J, with 23 bases between. The CDR3 is 15 residues long. Germline CDR1 DFQATT, CDR2 SNEGSKA (reference sequence). The CDR3 region has the DNA TGCAGTGCTTCTCACCAAACCTTAGGCCCCGGCGAGCAGTACGTC. This encodes CSASHQTLGPGEQYV.

This clonotype showed up just a few times. The V gene is TRBV3-1, the J gene TRBJ1-6, with 8 bases fitting TRBD1. The CDR3 spans 15 residues. Germline V lookup: CDR1 LGHDT, CDR2 YNNKEL (reference sequence). The trim removed 4 bases at V and 9 bases at J, leaving 8 bases unmatched. DNA of the CDR3: TGTGCCAGCAGCCTTCACAGGGGGGTGGGTTCACCCCTCCACTTT. Encoded protein: CASSLHRGVGSPLHF.

V and J are TRBV27 and TRBJ2-3; 8 nucleotides line up with TRBD2. The CDR3 is made up of 17 amino acids. The germline gives CDR1 MNHEY, CDR2 SMNVEV (reference sequence). Trimming took 8 bases from V and 5 from J; bases not matched to a gene: 18. CDR3 in DNA: TGTGCCAGCCTGAGGTCCGTCGCGGGAGGATGGAGAGATACGCAGTATTTT. Protein: CASLRSVAGGWRDTQYF.

V is TRBV2 and J is TRBJ2-7, with 10 bases aligning to TRBD1. The length of the CDR3 is 13 residues. J was trimmed by 6 bases and V by 6 bases; bases with no gene match: 5. Germline loops: CDR1 SNHLY, CDR2 FYNNEI. DNA for the CDR3: TGTGCCAGCAGCCGGGACAGGGGTTTCGAGCAGTACTTC. Protein sequence: CASSRDRGFEQYF.

Ten or more counts support this clonotype. This rearrangement joins TRBV20-1 to TRBJ2-3, with D tentatively TRBD1 (5 bases). Germline CDR1 DFQATT, CDR2 SNEGSKA (reference sequence). The CDR3 is 18 residues long. The ends were cut back, 0 bases at V and 0 bases at J, with 19 bases in the middle. The CDR3 DNA follows: TGCAGTGCTAGAGATCCCCGCCTCGCCAGGGCCAGCACAGATACGCAGTATTTT. Protein: CSARDPRLARASTDTQYF.

This clonotype came up many times. The genes are TRBV3-1 and TRBJ2-5, with 9 positions matching TRBD2. From germline, CDR1 is LGHDT and CDR2 YNNKEL (reference sequence). The V segment lost 1 base and the J segment 3 bases; nucleotides outside the gene matches: 3. This CDR3 is 15 amino acids long. In nucleotides, the CDR3 is TGTGCCAGCAGCCAAGGCCTAGCGGGGAAAGAGACCCAGTACTTC. Protein: CASSQGLAGKETQYF.

This clonotype occurred a few times. The chain couples TRBV2 to TRBJ1-1; no clear D. Germline V CDR1 and CDR2: SNHLY, FYNNEI. The CDR3 loop spans 13 amino acids. Trimming left V 6 bases short and J 0 bases short, with 8 bases between. In nucleotides, the CDR3 is TGTGCCAGCAGCAGAATCATGAACACTGAAGCTTTCTTT. Translating gives CASSRIMNTEAFF. The full variable domain, rest sourced from reference TRBV2 and TRBJ1-1, is EPEVTQTPSHQVTQMGQEVILRCVPISNHLYFYWYRQILGQKVEFLVSFYNNEISEKSEIFDDQFSVERPDGSNFTLKIRSTKLEDSAMYFCASSRIMNTEAFFGQGTRLTVV.

The V and J genes are TRBV3-1 and TRBJ2-2, with D possibly TRBD2 on 5 matching bases. The germline V gene has CDR1 LGHDT and CDR2 YNNKEL (reference sequence). The V end was cut by 4 bases, the J end by 3 bases, with 15 bases between. This CDR3 region has 16 residues. The CDR3 spells CASSPAGRRDTGELFF. The CDR3 nucleotides read TGTGCCAGCAGCCCCGCGGGCCGTAGAGACACCGGGGAGCTGTTTTTT.

In this sample, this clonotype turned up a few times. The V call is TRBV6-1, the J call TRBJ2-1; the match to TRBD2 covers 7 bases. The CDR3 has 14 amino acids. Germline V gives CDR1 MNHNS, CDR2 SASEGT. With 6 bases clipped from V and 2 bases from J, the junction kept 4 bases outside the gene matches. The chain's CDR3 is CASSPGTTYNEQFF. In DNA form, the CDR3 reads TGTGCCAGCAGCCCAGGGACTACCTACAATGAGCAGTTCTTC.

This clonotype was counted between two and nine times. The CDR3 sequence: CASSQDFGAGQPQHF. Here the CDR3 DNA reads TGTGCCAGCAGCCAAGATTTTGGGGCGGGTCAGCCCCAGCATTTT. The chain couples TRBV3-1 to TRBJ1-5, with a possible D match to TRBD1 (5 bases). Germline assignment: CDR1 LGHDT and CDR2 YNNKEL (reference sequence). The CDR3 covers 15 residues. The V end lost 0 bases, the J end lost 6 bases, and 12 bases lay between the germline ends.

CDR3 nucleotide sequence: TGCAGTGCTAGATTGCCCAGGGGGCGTAACGAGCAGTACGTC. As protein: CSARLPRGRNEQYV. The rearrangement uses TRBV20-1 and TRBJ2-7; 8 bases map to TRBD1. This CDR3 is 14 amino acids long. Germline loops: CDR1 DFQATT, CDR2 SNEGSKA (reference sequence). Trimming removed 2 bases from V and 5 bases from J; junction bases left unmatched: 8.

This clonotype was detected ten times or more. The chain uses TRBV3-1 and TRBJ2-7; no clear D. Germline V lookup: CDR1 LGHDT, CDR2 YNNKEL (reference sequence). CDR3 length: 15 residues. V lost 3 bases, J lost 4 bases, and 16 bases lay in between. The CDR3 reads CASSHRINFEYEQYV. The CDR3 nucleotides read TGTGCCAGCAGCCACAGGATAAACTTCGAATACGAGCAGTACGTC.

This clonotype showed up just a few times. CDR3 in amino acids: CASSAQGANYGYTF. CDR3 DNA sequence: TGCGCCAGCAGCGCACAGGGAGCTAACTATGGCTACACCTTC. The genes are TRBV4-1 and TRBJ1-2; TRBD1 is a possible D gene (6 bases). CDR3 length equals 14 residues. V was shortened by 5 bases and J by 0 bases, with 10 bases between the two germline ends. Germline V gene sequence: CDR1 MGHRA, CDR2 YSYEKL.

This clonotype was counted many times. The chain has TRBV28 and TRBJ2-1; TRBD2 agrees at 8 bases. Trimming took 2 bases from V and 2 from J; bases not matched to a gene: 8. In germline, CDR1 is MDHEN, CDR2 SYDVKM. This CDR3 is built from 17 residues. Written as DNA, the CDR3 is TGTGCCAGCAGTTTAAGGTCGGGGGGGGTACCCTACAATGAGCAGTTCTTC. This translates into CASSLRSGGVPYNEQFF.

This clonotype showed up just a few times. The chain joins TRBV3-1 to TRBJ2-2; TRBD1 agrees at 11 bases. The CDR3 spans 18 residues. Germline V lookup: CDR1 LGHDT, CDR2 YNNKEL (reference sequence). With V trimmed by 5 bases and J by 3 bases, 11 bases remained unmatched. In nucleotides, the CDR3 is TGTGCCAGCAGCTCCTTGGCGGGGACAGGGGGTGACACCGGGGAGCTGTTTTTT. Residues: CASSSLAGTGGDTGELFF.

This clonotype was detected ten times or more. The V and J genes are TRBV6-1 and TRBJ2-5, with D uncertain. This CDR3 contains 14 residues. Germline CDR1 reads MNHNS; CDR2 reads SASEGT. V shed 7 bases and J shed 2 bases, with 14 bases lying between them. CDR3 nucleotides: TGTGCCAGCACCCCCGTTGGAACTCAAGAGACCCAGTACTTC. This encodes CASTPVGTQETQYF.

The sample holds a few counts of this clonotype. The rearrangement links TRBV20-1 to TRBJ2-5, with a tentative D call TRBD2 (5 bases). V shed 3 bases and J shed 7 bases, with 15 bases lying between them. Looked up from germline, CDR1 is DFQATT and CDR2 is SNEGSKA (reference sequence). The CDR3 length is 13 residues. CDR3 sequence reads: CSASDREPGTQYF. DNA for the CDR3: TGCAGTGCTAGTGACCGGGAACCCGGGACCCAGTACTTC.

This clonotype was observed a handful of times. The chain links TRBV4-1 to TRBJ2-5; 8 nucleotides align to TRBD1. This CDR3 is built from 15 residues. Germline V gene data show CDR1 as MGHRA and CDR2 as YSYEKL. The trim removed 1 base at V and 5 bases at J, leaving 6 bases unmatched. Here the CDR3 reads CASSQVWTGTETQYF. The CDR3 coding sequence is TGCGCCAGCAGCCAAGTCTGGACAGGGACGGAGACCCAGTACTTC.

This clonotype has a handful of counts. The chain joins TRBV27 to TRBJ1-2, with 8 bases fitting TRBD1. Germline loops: CDR1 MNHEY, CDR2 SMNVEV (reference sequence). The CDR3 has 14 residues. The junction had 4 bases not matched to a gene; V was cut back by 2 bases and J by 5 bases. The CDR3 DNA is TGTGCCAGCAGTTTAACCGACAGGGGTTATGGCTACACCTTC. It translates to CASSLTDRGYGYTF.